This T cell receptor (beta chain) was retrieved from a study of blood T cell repertoires in COVID-19. Across the study: Donors in the United States, Italy and Spain gave samples during acute or convalescent COVID-19. Nucleic acid was either cDNA or gDNA, and it came from T cells, B-cell-depleted T cells, or PBMCs.

As processed by the authors: Amplifying reference gene primers gave estimates of nucleated cell counts. Method: immunoSEQ multiplex PCR; TCRdb's copy keeps in-frame clones and lacks some. D and trimming come from the DNA, and the V and J calls and clone size come from that table. The sample includes roughly 100,000 clones, around 90% of them seen just once. The length of the CDR3 is 15 residues. With 1 base removed from V and 0 bases from J, the gap between germline ends came to 7 bases. Germline CDR1 is LGHDT and CDR2 is YNNKEL (reference sequence). The source material was peripheral blood. J is TRBJ2-1 and V is TRBV3-1 (or the pseudogene TRBV3-2); no clear D. The TCR sequence derives from a woman aged 70-85 years with acute or convalescent COVID-19. The CDR3 DNA follows: TGTGCCAGCAGCCAAGTTGTGAGCTCCTACAATGAGCAGTTCTTC. Amino acid sequence: CASSQVVSSYNEQFF.